The 9 T cell receptor beta chains given below trace back to one sample, sequenced in a study of blood T cells in healthy people across ages. Primed by a sample-barcoded 5' primer and a J-beta primer mix, a second PCR proceeded for 7 to 11 cycles. TCRdb recomputed calls from the 5' RACE reads with MiXCR, one row per CDR3 protein. The sample has 1.5 million or so distinct CDR3 sequences; around 39% are singletons. The sample taken for sequencing was blood. The receptors were gathered from a woman under 30 in good health.

The chain is built from TRBV15 and TRBJ1-5; D is uncertain. The CDR3 length is 13 residues. Trimming stripped 0 bases from V and 5 bases from J, with 5 bases between. Per the germline V gene, CDR1 is LNHNV and CDR2 is YYDKDF (reference sequence). CDR3 sequence: CATSREAYQPQHF. CDR3 in DNA: TGTGCCACCAGCAGAGAGGCCTATCAGCCCCAGCATTTT.

This clonotype was detected only a few times. V is TRBV5-1 and J is TRBJ2-1, with 7 positions matching TRBD1. CDR1 is SGHRS and CDR2 is YFSETQ in the germline V gene. Trimming removed 0 bases from V and 0 bases from J; junction bases left unmatched: 6. The CDR3 runs to 17 residues. The CDR3 loop is CASSLAAGTASYNEQFF. The CDR3 DNA follows: TGCGCCAGCAGCTTGGCAGCCGGGACAGCCTCCTACAATGAGCAGTTCTTC. Complete variable domain (other parts from reference TRBV5-1 and TRBJ2-1): KAGVTQTPRYLIKTRGQQVTLSCSPISGHRSVSWYQQTPGQGLQFLFEYFSETQRNKGNFPGRFSGRQFSNSRSEMNVSTLELGDSALYLCASSLAAGTASYNEQFFGPGTRLTVL.

The sample holds a few counts of this clonotype. The genes are TRBV7-8 and TRBJ2-7; 11 bases are shared with TRBD1. Unmatched junction bases numbered 6, after V lost 1 base and J lost 4 bases. CDR3 size: 16 residues. Per the germline V gene, CDR1 is SGHVS and CDR2 is FQNEAQ. In nucleotides, the CDR3 is TGTGCCAGCAGCTTAGTGACGGGACAGGGGGTTTACGAGCAGTACTTC. Translating gives CASSLVTGQGVYEQYF.

The chain links TRBV29-1 to TRBJ1-3; TRBD1 is a possible D gene (6 bases). The CDR3 loop spans 14 amino acids. V was shortened by 7 bases and J by 0 bases, with 13 bases between the two germline ends. Germline lookup yields CDR1 SQVTM and CDR2 ANQGSEA. Here the CDR3 DNA reads TGCAGCGGCCTCCGGGACACCTCTGGAAACACCATATATTTT. This encodes CSGLRDTSGNTIYF.

This clonotype was found a few times. The J gene is TRBJ1-1, the V gene TRBV6-1; 8 positions match TRBD1. This CDR3 is 17 amino acids long. CDR1 MNHNS and CDR2 SASEGT come from the germline V gene. The J segment lost 2 bases and the V segment lost 2 bases, leaving 10 bases of the junction unmatched. CDR3 DNA: TGTGCCAGCAGTGAAAAGATGACGACAGGGGAAAACACTGAAGCTTTCTTT. Amino acids: CASSEKMTTGENTEAFF.

In the case of this clonotype: A much larger clone lies one base from this, so it may be a read error. V gene TRBV29-1 combines with J gene TRBJ2-1; D is unresolved. Germline V gene sequence: CDR1 SQVTM, CDR2 ANQGSEA. The CDR3 contains 14 residues. The CDR3 DNA is TGCAGCGTTGAAGGGGCCCCATCCTACAATGATCAGTTCTTC. Encoded protein: CSVEGAPSYNDQFF.

This clonotype occurred a few times. V is TRBV3-1 and J is TRBJ1-1; D uncertain. Trimming removed 4 bases from V and 8 bases from J, with 14 bases in between. The V gene's germline CDR1 is LGHDT and CDR2 YNNKEL (reference sequence). The CDR3 is 13 residues long. For the CDR3, the DNA is TGTGCCAGCAGCCCCAACCTCGATGTGGAAGCTTTCTTT. As protein: CASSPNLDVEAFF.

This clonotype came up once. In DNA, the CDR3 is TGTGCCAGCAGCCAAGCCGAAACCCTAACCTACGAGCAGTACTTC. This sequence encodes CASSQAETLTYEQYF. This chain connects TRBV4-2 to TRBJ2-7, with D hard to call. Trimming pared 1 base from V and 2 bases from J, leaving 12 bases between. The CDR3 has 15 residues. Germline loops: CDR1 LGHNA, CDR2 YNFKEQ.

The chain carries TRBV3-1 and TRBJ1-3; 8 bases fit TRBD1. Germline V CDR1 and CDR2: LGHDT, YNNKEL (reference sequence). There are 14 residues in the CDR3. After removal of 3 bases from V and 4 bases from J, the junction contained 2 bases not matched to a gene. The CDR3 sequence is CASSHRDRGNTIYF. The CDR3 nucleotides are TGTGCCAGCAGCCACAGGGACAGGGGAAACACCATATATTTT. Complete variable domain (other parts from reference TRBV3-1 and TRBJ1-3): DTAVSQTPKYLVTQMGNDKSIKCEQNLGHDTMYWYKQDSKKFLKIMFSYNNKELIINETVPNRFSPKSPDKAHLNLHINSLELGDSAVYFCASSHRDRGNTIYFGEGSWLTVV.